The 10 T cell receptor beta chains below come from one sample, sequenced in a study of cytomegalovirus exposure and HLA in healthy donors. PCR was performed using 60 Vbeta and 13 Jbeta primers. Assay: immunoSEQ multiplex PCR; the TCRdb copy retains only in-frame clones and omits some. The table records around 170,000 clones, roughly three quarters of them present only once. Sequenced: PBMCs. The receptors stem from a woman aged 35 to 49 in good health and CMV-seropositive.

The chain has TRBV5-1 and TRBJ2-3; D gene uncertain. CDR3 length: 13 amino acids. Trimming left V 3 bases short and J 3 bases short, with 8 bases between. Germline lookup yields CDR1 SGHRS and CDR2 YFSETQ. In DNA form, the CDR3 reads TGCGCCAGCAGCTCGCCCGGGACAGATACGCAGTATTTT. This sequence encodes CASSSPGTDTQYF.

The chain recombines TRBV7-2 with TRBJ1-5; 8 bases align to TRBD1. Germline CDR1 and CDR2: SGHTA and FQGNSA. The junction had 6 bases not matched to a gene; V was cut back by 4 bases and J by 7 bases. CDR3 length: 14 amino acids. The chain's CDR3 is CASSWGTGWQPQHF. CDR3 DNA: TGTGCCAGCAGCTGGGGGACAGGTTGGCAGCCCCAGCATTTT.

The chain links TRBV9 to TRBJ2-7; D unclear. With 4 bases removed from V and 7 bases from J, the gap between germline ends came to 12 bases. The CDR3 is 12 amino acids. The germline V gene has CDR1 SGDLS and CDR2 YYNGEE. The CDR3: CASSPGADEQYF. The CDR3 DNA is TGTGCCAGCAGCCCCGGCGCGGATGAGCAGTACTTC.

This rearrangement joins TRBV4-2 to TRBJ2-1; 13 nucleotides line up with TRBD2. The CDR3 spans 15 residues. The V and J ends lost 5 bases and 5 bases, in that order; junction bases with no gene match: 3. In germline, CDR1 is LGHNA, CDR2 YNFKEQ. As DNA, the CDR3 is TGTGCCAGCAGCGTGGGGACTAGCGGGGACAATGAGCAGTTCTTC. Residues: CASSVGTSGDNEQFF.

As regards this clone: One end of the junction does not line up with germline, which may come from a read error. This rearrangement joins TRBV6-5 to TRBJ2-6; 8 bases are a match to TRBD2. The CDR3 has 16 residues. The germline CDR1 and CDR2 sequences are MNHEY and SVGAGI. The CDR3 nucleotides are TGTGCCAGCAGTTTTATTTCCGACGGGGGGGCCAACGGCCTGACTTTC. This encodes CASSFISDGGANGLTF.

V and J are TRBV9 and TRBJ2-5, with 13 bases that match TRBD2. V dropped 4 bases and J dropped 5; count of bases not matched to a gene: 8. The CDR3 covers 16 residues. Germline V lookup: CDR1 SGDLS, CDR2 YYNGEE. The CDR3 sequence is CASSPRLAGGVETQYF. In DNA, the CDR3 is TGTGCCAGCAGCCCCAGACTAGCGGGGGGAGTGGAGACCCAGTACTTC.

The chain links TRBV6-5 to TRBJ2-2; D remains ambiguous. Per germline, CDR1 MNHEY and CDR2 SVGAGI. The CDR3 runs to 15 residues. Trimming shortened V by 2 bases and J by 4 bases, and 11 bases separated the two germline ends. The CDR3 DNA follows: TGTGCCAGCAGTTACCCCATAGTGAGCACCGGGGAGCTGTTTTTT. It specifies CASSYPIVSTGELFF.

The chain uses TRBV6-1 and TRBJ1-2; weak D call: TRBD1 (6 bases). The CDR3 has 15 amino acids. The V end lost 0 bases, the J end lost 8 bases, and 16 bases lay between the germline ends. Germline loops: CDR1 MNHNS, CDR2 SASEGT. The CDR3 here is CASSEASVGGFGYTF. CDR3 coding DNA: TGTGCCAGCAGTGAAGCCTCTGTTGGGGGCTTCGGCTACACCTTC.

A word on this clone: The same CDR3 also results from other DNA sequences found in this sample. This chain links TRBV19 with TRBJ2-1, with D maybe TRBD1 (5 bases). The CDR3 is 10 residues long. Germline assignment: CDR1 LNHDA and CDR2 SQIVND (reference sequence). The CDR3 loop is CAAGYNEQFF. The CDR3, as DNA: TGTGCAGCAGGGTACAATGAGCAGTTCTTC.

This rearrangement joins TRBV29-1 to TRBJ1-1, with 10 bases lining up with TRBD1. From germline, CDR1 is SQVTM and CDR2 ANQGSEA. The CDR3 runs to 15 residues. J gave up 2 bases and V 6 bases, and 9 bases lay outside the gene matches. The CDR3 is CSVVGQGVGNTEAFF. For the CDR3, the DNA is TGCAGCGTGGTAGGACAGGGGGTCGGAAACACTGAAGCTTTCTTT.